A single sample is the source of the 19 T cell receptor beta chains below, sequenced in a study of T cell repertoires in cytomegalovirus infection. Each CDR3 protein is one row after TCRdb ran MiXCR on the reads. Here the sample spans approximately 990,000 distinct CDR3 sequences, around 32% being singletons. Their antigens remain unidentified. The input for sequencing was cultured CD8+ T cells from PBMCs, taken from culture after CMV antigen stimulation. Receptors originate from a human donor in good health (CMV status not recorded). Some clones in this sample may be carry-over from other donors' samples.

The chain is built from TRBV29-1 and TRBJ1-2; TRBD1 might be the D (5 bases). The germline gives CDR1 SQVTM, CDR2 ANQGSEA. The CDR3 spans 11 residues. V was pared by 6 bases and J by 6 bases, with 11 bases between. The CDR3 spells CSVPWDHGYTF. In nucleotides, the CDR3 is TGCAGCGTCCCGTGGGACCATGGCTACACCTTC.

There are a few counts of this clonotype. The V call is TRBV27, the J call TRBJ2-1; D gene unclear. The CDR3 runs to 13 residues. V was cut by 3 bases and J by 9 bases, with 12 bases left in between. Germline CDR1 reads MNHEY; CDR2 reads SMNVEV (reference sequence). As DNA, the CDR3 is TGTGCCAGCAGTTTCAGCAGTCGTAGTGAGCAGTTCTTC. Protein: CASSFSSRSEQFF.

This clonotype was observed a few times. The junction departs from the called germline gene at one end, perhaps through a read error. The chain couples TRBV4-2 to TRBJ1-1, with 7 bases aligning to TRBD1. This CDR3 region has 15 residues. CDR1 is LGHNA and CDR2 is YNFKEQ in the germline V gene. The CDR3 here is CASSKEGAMNTEAFF. CDR3 coding DNA: TGTGCCAGCAGCAAAGAGGGGGCGATGAACACTGAAGCTTTCTTT.

This chain uses TRBV20-1 with TRBJ2-1; TRBD2 agrees at 8 bases. Germline loops: CDR1 DFQATT, CDR2 SNEGSKA (reference sequence). V shed 6 bases, J shed 3 bases, and the junction held 7 bases outside the gene matches. This CDR3 has 14 amino acids. The CDR3 sequence is CSATQRGIYNEQFF. In DNA, the CDR3 is TGCAGTGCCACCCAGCGGGGGATCTACAATGAGCAGTTCTTC.

This clonotype appeared a few times. This chain joins TRBV27 and TRBJ1-5, with D uncertain. Germline V gives CDR1 MNHEY, CDR2 SMNVEV (reference sequence). The CDR3 extends over 15 amino acids. The V end lost 8 bases, the J end lost 0 bases, and 14 bases lay between the germline ends. CDR3 bases: TGTGCCAGCGGTCGGGCAGTTAATAGCAATCAGCCCCAGCATTTT. This encodes CASGRAVNSNQPQHF.

The chain employs TRBV4-1 and TRBJ1-3; D is uncertain. Germline V CDR1 and CDR2: MGHRA, YSYEKL. The CDR3 runs 15 residues. V was cut by 0 bases and J by 0 bases, with 6 bases left in between. The CDR3 coding sequence is TGCGCCAGCAGCCAAGATCTTCCCTCTGGAAACACCATATATTTT. Translation: CASSQDLPSGNTIYF.

This clonotype was counted only a few times. The V call is TRBV27, the J call TRBJ1-3; no definite D call. The germline V gene encodes CDR1 MNHEY and CDR2 SMNVEV (reference sequence). V lost 3 bases to trimming and J lost 3 bases, with 9 bases between them. The CDR3 is made up of 14 amino acids. The CDR3 DNA sequence: TGTGCCAGCAGTTTTTTGGGAGTTGGAAACACCATATATTTT. This translates into CASSFLGVGNTIYF.

This clonotype was observed at least ten times. The chain combines TRBV7-9 with TRBJ2-7; TRBD1 or TRBD2 may be the D gene (5 bases each). CDR3 length: 14 residues. CDR1 SEHNR and CDR2 FQNEAQ come from the germline V gene (reference sequence). V lost 5 bases and J lost 2, with 13 bases in between. The CDR3 DNA sequence: TGTGCCAGCAGCCTCCTGGGGGAAACCTACGAGCAGTACGTC. It translates to CASSLLGETYEQYV.

CDR3 sequence reads: CASSFGVAGELFF. In nucleotides, the CDR3 is TGTGCCAGCAGTTTCGGGGTGGCCGGGGAGCTGTTTTTT. The gene calls are TRBV12-3 or TRBV12-4 and TRBJ2-2; possibly TRBD2 for D (5 bases). V was pared by 3 bases and J by 6 bases, with 8 bases between. The CDR3 loop spans 13 amino acids.

The rearrangement links TRBV10-2 to TRBJ2-3; 9 bases map to TRBD2. This CDR3 has 14 amino acids. V trimming: 8 bases; J trimming: 1 base; junction bases outside the gene matches: 4. Germline lookup yields CDR1 WSHSY and CDR2 SAAADI. CDR3 region: CASGRGGRTDTQYF. The CDR3 region has the DNA TGCGCCAGCGGGCGGGGGGGCCGCACAGATACGCAGTATTTT.

V gene TRBV6-1 combines with J gene TRBJ2-7; tentatively, D is TRBD1 (7 bases). V lost 0 bases and J 9 bases, leaving 15 bases between the germline ends. Germline V lookup: CDR1 MNHNS, CDR2 SASEGT. This CDR3 has 14 amino acids. The CDR3 loop reads CASSEAFFQGGQYV. CDR3 bases: TGTGCCAGCAGTGAAGCGTTTTTCCAGGGGGGGCAGTACGTC.

This chain connects TRBV20-1 to TRBJ1-4, with D unclear. V was cut by 0 bases and J by 0 bases, with 8 bases left in between. This CDR3 comprises 15 residues. Germline V gene sequence: CDR1 DFQATT, CDR2 SNEGSKA (reference sequence). The CDR3 region is CSAREYTTTNEKLFF. The CDR3 DNA sequence: TGCAGTGCTAGAGAGTACACAACAACTAATGAAAAACTGTTTTTT.

A few counts support this clonotype. This chain joins TRBV12-3 or TRBV12-4 and TRBJ2-7; D gene unclear. V dropped 5 bases and J dropped 4 bases, with 9 bases sitting between them. This CDR3 comprises 12 residues. The CDR3 reads CASSHQDYEQYF. The DNA for the CDR3 is TGTGCCAGCAGTCATCAGGATTACGAGCAGTACTTC.

This rearrangement joins TRBV4-3 to TRBJ1-6; D remains ambiguous. The CDR3 runs to 13 residues. The germline V and J ends were trimmed by 0 bases and 10 bases, with 7 bases remaining between them. The germline V gene has CDR1 LGHNA and CDR2 YSLEER. This CDR3 is CASSQDRPSPLHF. The DNA for the CDR3 is TGCGCCAGCAGCCAAGATCGGCCCTCACCCCTCCACTTT.

This clonotype was counted between two and nine times. This chain links TRBV6-5 with TRBJ1-2; D is ambiguous. This CDR3 has 16 amino acids. V was shortened by 5 bases and J by 1 base, with 17 bases between the two germline ends. Germline CDR1 MNHEY, CDR2 SVGAGI. The CDR3 here is CASSPDTFGNNYGYTF. CDR3 DNA sequence: TGTGCCAGCAGTCCCGACACGTTTGGGAATAACTATGGCTACACCTTC.

This clonotype was observed many times. One end of the junction fails to match germline, which may point to a read error. CDR3 loop: CASSEGTTVLSPLHF. CDR3 DNA: TGTGCCAGCAGCGAAGGGACAACCGTACTTTCACCCCTCCACTTT. The chain couples TRBV6-1 to TRBJ1-6; TRBD1 might be the D (6 bases). Germline values: CDR1 MNHNS, CDR2 SASEGT. This CDR3 has 15 residues.

The chain uses TRBV10-3 and TRBJ2-1; TRBD2 matches at 7 bases. Trimming cost V 2 bases and J 7 bases; bases outside gene matches: 11. The CDR3 has 16 residues. The germline V gene encodes CDR1 ENHRY and CDR2 SYGVKD. CDR3 coding DNA: TGTGCCATCAGTGAGCTCGGGACTACCGGGCGGAATGAGCAGTTCTTC. Translated, it gives CAISELGTTGRNEQFF.

There are many counts of this clonotype. This chain joins TRBV6-5 and TRBJ1-2; D remains unclear. There are 12 residues in the CDR3. Trimming took off 8 bases at V and 7 bases at J, with 14 bases between the two ends. Germline V gene data show CDR1 as MNHEY and CDR2 as SVGAGI. CDR3 sequence reads: CASYRGGVGYTF. CDR3 nucleotide sequence: TGTGCCAGCTACCGAGGCGGAGTTGGCTACACCTTC.

This clonotype has only a few counts. The junction shows a germline mismatch at one end, possibly a read error. In DNA form, the CDR3 reads TGTGCTAGCAGCTTAGACAGGGGGCGAGCGAATGAGCAGTTCTTC. Protein: CASSLDRGRANEQFF. The V call is TRBV7-7, the J call TRBJ2-1; 10 bases match TRBD1. CDR1 is SSHAT and CDR2 is FNYEAQ in the germline V gene (reference sequence). The CDR3 runs 15 residues.